This T cell receptor (beta chain) was found in a study of regulatory T cells in long-lasting Graves disease. On this clonotype itself: Its antigen remains unidentified.

Building the TCR beta libraries relied on iRepertoire HTBI primers, and CDR3 regions underwent Arm-PCR. TCRdb analysed the multiplex PCR reads with MiXCR anew, one entry per CDR3 protein. The sample lists roughly 500,000 distinct CDR3 sequences, 20% to 25% occurring once. CDR1 and CDR2 from the germline V gene are SGHTA and FQGTGA. This CDR3 region has 14 residues. Study conclusions and caveats: TCR diversity in persistent Graves' patients was below that of newly diagnosed ones. Peripheral blood was the sole material, not thyroid tissue. Persistent cases favored TRBV28, TRBJ1-2 and TRBJ2-5. Persistent patients shared more public clonotypes (approximately 2,700) than newly diagnosed patients (about 970).

Sample time point: persistent/refractory GD, antithyroid drugs over 5 years with positive TRAb. PBMC-extracted RNA yielded the TCR library. The source material was peripheral blood mononuclear cells (PBMCs), sampled when the disease was refractory, from a patient treated with antithyroid drugs. The receptor's source is a female donor with Graves disease. The chain links TRBV7-3 to TRBJ2-5, with D possibly being TRBD1 (6 bases). The end of the DNA aligns better with TRBJ2-1, so the J call may be wrong. The CDR3 sequence: CASSLLQGSGEQFF. CDR3 DNA: TGTGCCAGCAGCTTGTTACAGGGCTCTGGTGAGCAGTTCTTC.